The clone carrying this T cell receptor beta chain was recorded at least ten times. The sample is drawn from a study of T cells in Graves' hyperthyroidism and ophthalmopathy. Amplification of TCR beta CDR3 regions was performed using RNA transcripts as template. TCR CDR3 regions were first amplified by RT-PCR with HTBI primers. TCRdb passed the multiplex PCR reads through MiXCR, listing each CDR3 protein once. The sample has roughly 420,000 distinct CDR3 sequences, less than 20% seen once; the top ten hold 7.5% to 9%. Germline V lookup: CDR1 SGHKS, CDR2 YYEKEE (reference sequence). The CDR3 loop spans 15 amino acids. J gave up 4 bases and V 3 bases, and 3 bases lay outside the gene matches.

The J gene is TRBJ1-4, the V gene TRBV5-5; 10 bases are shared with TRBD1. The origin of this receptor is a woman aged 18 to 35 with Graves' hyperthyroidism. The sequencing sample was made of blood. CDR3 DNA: TGTGCCAGCAGCTCCAGGACAGGGGGTAATGAAAAACTGTTTTTT. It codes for CASSSRTGGNEKLFF.